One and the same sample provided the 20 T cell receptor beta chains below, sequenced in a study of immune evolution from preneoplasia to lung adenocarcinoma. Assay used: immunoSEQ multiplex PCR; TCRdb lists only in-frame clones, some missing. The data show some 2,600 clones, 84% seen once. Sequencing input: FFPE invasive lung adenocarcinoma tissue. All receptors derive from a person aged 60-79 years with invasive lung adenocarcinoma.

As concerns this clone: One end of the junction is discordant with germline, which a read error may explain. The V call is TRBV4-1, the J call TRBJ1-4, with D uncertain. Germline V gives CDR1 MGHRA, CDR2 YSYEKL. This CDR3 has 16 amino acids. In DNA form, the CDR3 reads TGCACCAGCAGCCAAGTTCTGAGCTACCCCAATGAAAAACTGTTTTTT. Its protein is CTSSQVLSYPNEKLFF.

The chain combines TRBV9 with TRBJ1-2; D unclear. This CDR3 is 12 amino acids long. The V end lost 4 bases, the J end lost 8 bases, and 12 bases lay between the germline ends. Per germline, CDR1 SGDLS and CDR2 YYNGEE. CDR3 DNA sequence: TGTGCCAGCAGCCACCAGGATTCCGGCTACACCTTC. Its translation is CASSHQDSGYTF.

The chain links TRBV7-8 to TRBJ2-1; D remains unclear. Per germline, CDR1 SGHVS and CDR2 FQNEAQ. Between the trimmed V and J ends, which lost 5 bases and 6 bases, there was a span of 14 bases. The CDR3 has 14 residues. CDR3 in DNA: TGTGCCAGCAGCCTCCCCCACCGGATCAATGAGCAGTTCTTC. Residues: CASSLPHRINEQFF.

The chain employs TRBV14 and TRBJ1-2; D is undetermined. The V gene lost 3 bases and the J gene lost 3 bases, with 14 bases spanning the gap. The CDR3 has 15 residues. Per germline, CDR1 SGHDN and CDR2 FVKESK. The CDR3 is CASSHPPAGDYGYTF. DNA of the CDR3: TGTGCCAGCAGCCATCCCCCCGCGGGTGACTATGGCTACACCTTC.

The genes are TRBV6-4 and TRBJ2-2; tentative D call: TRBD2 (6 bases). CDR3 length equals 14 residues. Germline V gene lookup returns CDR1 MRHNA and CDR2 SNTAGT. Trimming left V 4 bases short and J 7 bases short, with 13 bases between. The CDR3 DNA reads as TGTGCCAGCAGTGGAGCGGAGGGAAGCGGGGAGCTGTTTTTT. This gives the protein CASSGAEGSGELFF.

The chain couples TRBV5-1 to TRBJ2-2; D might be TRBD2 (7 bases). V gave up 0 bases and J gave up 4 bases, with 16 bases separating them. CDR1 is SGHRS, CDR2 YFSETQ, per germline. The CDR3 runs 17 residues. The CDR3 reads CASSLVGGGVATGELFF. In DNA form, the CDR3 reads TGCGCCAGCAGCTTGGTTGGCGGGGGCGTGGCCACCGGGGAGCTGTTTTTT.

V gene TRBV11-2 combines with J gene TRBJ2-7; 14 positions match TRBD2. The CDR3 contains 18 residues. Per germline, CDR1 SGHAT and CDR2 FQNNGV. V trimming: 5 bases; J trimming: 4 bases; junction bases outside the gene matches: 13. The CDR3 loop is CASSLGLAGGSGSYEQYF. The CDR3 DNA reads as TGTGCCAGCAGCCTCGGACTAGCGGGAGGTAGTGGGTCGTACGAGCAGTACTTC.

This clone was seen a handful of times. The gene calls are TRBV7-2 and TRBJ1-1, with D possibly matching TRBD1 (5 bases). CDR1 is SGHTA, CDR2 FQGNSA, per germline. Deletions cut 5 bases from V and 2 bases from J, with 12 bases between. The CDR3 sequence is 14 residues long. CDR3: CASSLTGVNTEAFF. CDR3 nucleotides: TGTGCCAGCAGCCTCACAGGTGTTAACACTGAAGCTTTCTTT.

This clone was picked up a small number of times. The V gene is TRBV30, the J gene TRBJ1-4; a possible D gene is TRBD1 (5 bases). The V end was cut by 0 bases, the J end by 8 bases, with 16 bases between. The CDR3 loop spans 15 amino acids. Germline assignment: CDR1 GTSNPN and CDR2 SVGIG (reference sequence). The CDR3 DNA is TGTGCCTGGAGTGTACATATGACGGGGGGAGAAAAACTGTTTTTT. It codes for CAWSVHMTGGEKLFF.

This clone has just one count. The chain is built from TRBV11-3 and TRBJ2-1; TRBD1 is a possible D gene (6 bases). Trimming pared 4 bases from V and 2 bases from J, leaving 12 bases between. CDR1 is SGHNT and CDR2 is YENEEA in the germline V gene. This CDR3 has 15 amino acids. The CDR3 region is CASSYQTGPYNEQFF. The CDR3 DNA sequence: TGTGCCAGCAGCTATCAGACAGGACCCTACAATGAGCAGTTCTTC.

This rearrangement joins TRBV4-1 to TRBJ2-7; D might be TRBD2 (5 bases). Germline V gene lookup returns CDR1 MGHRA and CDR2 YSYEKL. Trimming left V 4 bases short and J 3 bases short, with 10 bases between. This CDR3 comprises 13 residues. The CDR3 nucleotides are TGCGCCAGCAGCCTAGGAGAGGGCTACGAGCAGTACTTC. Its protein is CASSLGEGYEQYF.

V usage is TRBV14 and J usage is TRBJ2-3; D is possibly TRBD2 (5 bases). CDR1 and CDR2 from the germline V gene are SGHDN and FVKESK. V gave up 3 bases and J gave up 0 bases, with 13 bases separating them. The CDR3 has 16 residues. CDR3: CASSQLIGVSTDTQYF. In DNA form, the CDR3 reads TGTGCCAGCAGCCAGTTGATCGGGGTCAGCACAGATACGCAGTATTTT.

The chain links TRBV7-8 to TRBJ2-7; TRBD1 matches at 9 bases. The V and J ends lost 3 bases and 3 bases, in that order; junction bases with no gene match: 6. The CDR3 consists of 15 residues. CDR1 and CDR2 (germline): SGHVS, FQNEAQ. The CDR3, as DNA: TGTGCCAGCAGCTTCGGACAGGGGAGCATCTACGAGCAGTACTTC. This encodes CASSFGQGSIYEQYF. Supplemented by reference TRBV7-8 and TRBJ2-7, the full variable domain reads GAGVSQSPRYKVAKRGQDVALRCDPISGHVSLFWYQQALGQGPEFLTYFQNEAQLDKSGLPSDRFFAERPEGSVSTLKIQRTQQEDSAVYLCASSFGQGSIYEQYFGPGTRLTVT.

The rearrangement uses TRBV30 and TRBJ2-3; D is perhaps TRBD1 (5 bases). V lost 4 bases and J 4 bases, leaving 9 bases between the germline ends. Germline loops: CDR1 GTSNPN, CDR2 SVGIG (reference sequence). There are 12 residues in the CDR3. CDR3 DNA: TGTGCCTGGATCGTAGGGGCAGATACGCAGTATTTT. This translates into CAWIVGADTQYF.

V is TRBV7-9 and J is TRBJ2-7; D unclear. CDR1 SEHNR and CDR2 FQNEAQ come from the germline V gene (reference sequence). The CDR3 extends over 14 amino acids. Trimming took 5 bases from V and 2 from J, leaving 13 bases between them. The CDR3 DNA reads TGTGCCAGCAGCAAACCGAAAGACCCCTACGAGCAGTACTTC. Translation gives CASSKPKDPYEQYF.

CDR3 region: CASSLAVYEQYF. CDR3 nucleotides: TGTGCCAGCAGCTTGGCGGTCTACGAGCAGTACTTC. The rearrangement links TRBV7-9 to TRBJ2-7; D gene unclear. Germline CDR1 and CDR2: SEHNR and FQNEAQ (reference sequence). This CDR3 is built from 12 residues. V lost 3 bases, J lost 3 bases, and 6 bases lay in between. The full variable domain, completed using reference TRBV7-9 and TRBJ2-7, is DTGVSQNPRHKITKRGQNVTFRCDPISEHNRLYWYRQTLGQGPEFLTYFQNEAQLEKSRLLSDRFSAERPKGSFSTLEIQRTEQGDSAMYLCASSLAVYEQYFGPGTRLTVT.

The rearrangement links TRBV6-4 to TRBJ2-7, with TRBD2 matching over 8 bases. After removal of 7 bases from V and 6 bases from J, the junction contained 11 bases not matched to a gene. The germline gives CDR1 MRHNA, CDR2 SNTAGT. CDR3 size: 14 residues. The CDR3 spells CASIGREETSEQYF. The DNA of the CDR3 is TGTGCCAGCATAGGGCGGGAGGAAACAAGCGAGCAGTACTTC.

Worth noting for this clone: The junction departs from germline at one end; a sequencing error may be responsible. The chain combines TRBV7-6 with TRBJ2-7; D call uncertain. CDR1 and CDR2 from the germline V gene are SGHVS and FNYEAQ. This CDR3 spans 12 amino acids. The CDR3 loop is CASSLVGYKQYF. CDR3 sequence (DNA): TGTGCCAGCAGCTTAGTTGGCTACAAGCAGTACTTC.

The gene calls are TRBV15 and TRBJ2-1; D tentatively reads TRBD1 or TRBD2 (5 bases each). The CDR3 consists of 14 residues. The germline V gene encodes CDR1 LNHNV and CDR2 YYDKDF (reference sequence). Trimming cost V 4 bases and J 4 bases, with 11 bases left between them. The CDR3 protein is CATSTGDPYNEQFF. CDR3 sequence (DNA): TGTGCCACCAGCACCGGGGACCCATACAATGAGCAGTTCTTC.

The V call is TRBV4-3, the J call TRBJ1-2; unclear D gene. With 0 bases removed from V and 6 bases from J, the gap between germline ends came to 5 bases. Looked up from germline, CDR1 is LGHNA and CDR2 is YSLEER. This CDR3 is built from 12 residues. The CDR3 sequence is CASSQDRNGYTF. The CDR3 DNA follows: TGCGCCAGCAGCCAAGATCGTAATGGCTACACCTTC.